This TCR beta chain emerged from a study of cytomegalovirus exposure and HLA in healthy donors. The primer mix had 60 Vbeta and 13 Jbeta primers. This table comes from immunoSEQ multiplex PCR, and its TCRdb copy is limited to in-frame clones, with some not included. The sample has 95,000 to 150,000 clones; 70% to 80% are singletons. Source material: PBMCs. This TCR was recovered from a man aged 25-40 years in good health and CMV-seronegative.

This chain's CDR3 is CASSYRDTKYNEQFF. The CDR3 nucleotides are TGTGCCAGCAGTTACCGGGACACTAAATACAATGAGCAGTTCTTC. V usage is TRBV6-5 and J usage is TRBJ2-1, with a possible D match to TRBD1 (6 bases). The CDR3 has 15 amino acids. With 2 bases removed from V and 4 bases from J, the gap between germline ends came to 12 bases. Germline V lookup: CDR1 MNHEY, CDR2 SVGAGI.